A selection of T cell receptor beta chains follows, all from one sample in a study of cytomegalovirus exposure and HLA in healthy donors. Data came from immunoSEQ multiplex PCR; TCRdb stores just in-frame clones and leaves some out. The sample contains roughly 55,000 clones, about 81% of which appear only once. Sequencing was carried out using PBMCs. All receptors derive from a boy under 18 in good health and CMV-seropositive. CDR3s include the opening cysteine and the closing phenylalanine or tryptophan. Fields, in order: CDR3 DNA, CDR3 protein, J gene, clone size, V gene, D gene. The D gene is left open where the match is weak. Some rows mark clone size as missing; the rest say once, few, many or name a class of expanded clone.

DNA: TGCAGTGCACCGCGGGGGGGCTACACCTTC; CDR3: CSAPRGGYTF; J: TRBJ1-2; size: NA; V: TRBV20-1; D: NA
DNA: TGCGCCAGCAGCCAAGAAATAATGGGCGCACCCGGAAAACTGTTTTTT; CDR3: CASSQEIMGAPGKLFF; J: TRBJ1-4; size: NA; V: TRBV4-1; D: NA
DNA: TGTGCCAGCAGCTTGGGCAGGGGTGAAATTAACTATGGCTACACCTTC; CDR3: CASSLGRGEINYGYTF; J: TRBJ1-2; size: NA; V: TRBV13; D: NA
DNA: TGTGCCAGCAGCCTACTTACAGGGGGCGCGGACACCATATATTTT; CDR3: CASSLLTGGADTIYF; J: TRBJ1-3; size: NA; V: TRBV5-5; D: TRBD1
DNA: TGTGCCAGCAGTTACTCGAAGGGGACAGTAAGCAATGAGCAGTTCTTC; CDR3: CASSYSKGTVSNEQFF; J: TRBJ2-1; size: NA; V: TRBV6-5; D: TRBD1
DNA: TGTGCCAGCAGTTTGGGGGGACTTCATTACGAGCAGTACTTC; CDR3: CASSLGGLHYEQYF; J: TRBJ2-7; size: few; V: TRBV27; D: NA
DNA: TGTGCCAGCGGCGGGCCGAGCTCCTATAATTCACCCCTCCACTTT; CDR3: CASGGPSSYNSPLHF; J: TRBJ1-6; size: NA; V: TRBV6-1; D: NA
DNA: TGTGCCAGCAGGACTAGCGGGGGGGGGTACAATGAGCAGTTCTTC; CDR3: CASRTSGGGYNEQFF; J: TRBJ2-1; size: NA; V: TRBV6-5; D: TRBD2
DNA: TGTGCCAGCAGCACTGGGGGCCGGGTCACAGTTCCTGAGCAGTTCTTC; CDR3: CASSTGGRVTVPEQFF; J: TRBJ2-1; size: NA; V: TRBV7-8; D: NA
DNA: TGCGCCAGCAGCCGGCGGGACGGAGACTACGAGCAGTACTTC; CDR3: CASSRRDGDYEQYF; J: TRBJ2-7; size: NA; V: TRBV10-2; D: NA
DNA: TGTGCCAGTAGTATTACAGGGGGCAGGTGGGGCTACACCTTC; CDR3: CASSITGGRWGYTF; J: TRBJ1-2; size: NA; V: TRBV19; D: TRBD1
DNA: TGTGCCAGCAGCCTCCCAGGCTCCTACGAGCAGTACTTC; CDR3: CASSLPGSYEQYF; J: TRBJ2-7; size: NA; V: TRBV27; D: NA
DNA: TGTGCTAGTGGTACGCCCCGGACAGGAGGGGTTCGCACCGGGGAGCTGTTTTTT; CDR3: CASGTPRTGGVRTGELFF; J: TRBJ2-2; size: NA; V: TRBV12-5; D: NA
DNA: TGTGCCAGCAGCTCTCTGACCCTCGACACCGGGGAGCTGCTTTTT; CDR3: CASSSLTLDTGELLF; J: TRBJ2-2; size: NA; V: TRBV7-9; D: NA
DNA: TGCGCCAGCAGCCCGATAGCGGGGGGACCTTCGGATACGCAGTATTTT; CDR3: CASSPIAGGPSDTQYF; J: TRBJ2-3; size: NA; V: TRBV4-1; D: TRBD2
DNA: TGTGCCAGCAGTTTCAGGGGGTTGGGTGAAGCTTTCTTT; CDR3: CASSFRGLGEAFF; J: TRBJ1-1; size: NA; V: TRBV6-5; D: TRBD1
DNA: TGTTCCAGCAGCTGGGCAGGGGCGGCTGGAAACACCATATATTTT; CDR3: CSSSWAGAAGNTIYF; J: TRBJ1-3; size: NA; V: TRBV7-9; D: NA
DNA: TGCGCCAGCAGGGGACAGGGGGAAGCTTTCTTT; CDR3: CASRGQGEAFF; J: TRBJ1-1; size: NA; V: TRBV5-1; D: TRBD1
DNA: TGTGCCAGCAGCACGGACAGACAAGAGACCCAGTACTTC; CDR3: CASSTDRQETQYF; J: TRBJ2-5; size: NA; V: TRBV5-4; D: NA
DNA: TGTGCCAGCGACGACCCGGCCGAACAGGGGGCGACTGAAGCTTTCTTT; CDR3: CASDDPAEQGATEAFF; J: TRBJ1-1; size: NA; V: TRBV2; D: TRBD1
DNA: TGTGCCAGCAGCCACGCCGGGACAGGGCCCGAAAAACTGTTTTTT; CDR3: CASSHAGTGPEKLFF; J: TRBJ1-4; size: NA; V: TRBV5-4; D: TRBD1
DNA: TGCGCCAGCAGCTTGGGTGTCGGACAGTCAAAGGGAGCTTTCTTT; CDR3: CASSLGVGQSKGAFF; J: TRBJ1-1; size: NA; V: TRBV5-1; D: NA
DNA: TGCAGCGTTGTTTCAGGTTCGGGGGAAGCTTTCTTT; CDR3: CSVVSGSGEAFF; J: TRBJ1-1; size: NA; V: TRBV29-1; D: NA
DNA: TGTGCCAGCAGCGGGAGAGCTAACTATGGCTACACCTTC; CDR3: CASSGRANYGYTF; J: TRBJ1-2; size: NA; V: TRBV9; D: NA
DNA: TGTGCCAGCAGCTTCTTTAACGGGGGGGGTAAAGATACGCAGTATTTT; CDR3: CASSFFNGGGKDTQYF; J: TRBJ2-3; size: NA; V: TRBV7-3; D: TRBD2
DNA: TGCGCCAGCAGCGTCGACAGGGGAGCAGAGACCCAGTACTTC; CDR3: CASSVDRGAETQYF; J: TRBJ2-5; size: NA; V: TRBV5-1; D: TRBD1
DNA: TGTGCCAGCACCCGGTTCGACAATGAGCAGTTCTTC; CDR3: CASTRFDNEQFF; J: TRBJ2-1; size: NA; V: TRBV27; D: NA
DNA: TGTGCCAGCAGCTTAAAAGGGGATTCACCCCTCCACTTT; CDR3: CASSLKGDSPLHF; J: TRBJ1-6; size: few; V: TRBV11-2; D: NA
DNA: TGCAGCGTTGAGGGACAGGGAGGGAGAGGCTACACCTTC; CDR3: CSVEGQGGRGYTF; J: TRBJ1-2; size: NA; V: TRBV29-1; D: TRBD1
DNA: TGTGCCAGCAGCCCCGAGACTAGAGGGTACCAAGAGACCCAGTACTTC; CDR3: CASSPETRGYQETQYF; J: TRBJ2-5; size: NA; V: TRBV4-2; D: NA
DNA: TGTGCCAGCAGGACTCTCAGAAATGAGCAGTTCTTC; CDR3: CASRTLRNEQFF; J: TRBJ2-1; size: few; V: TRBV27; D: NA
DNA: TGTGCCAGCAGTTACTCCGCGGGAGGGGAGACCCAGTACTTC; CDR3: CASSYSAGGETQYF; J: TRBJ2-5; size: NA; V: TRBV6-6; D: TRBD2
DNA: TGTGCCACCAGCAATATAGCAACTAATGAAAAACTGTTTTTT; CDR3: CATSNIATNEKLFF; J: TRBJ1-4; size: NA; V: TRBV15; D: NA
DNA: TGTGCCAGCAGTTACTCGACTGTTAGTGGCTACACCTTC; CDR3: CASSYSTVSGYTF; J: TRBJ1-2; size: few; V: TRBV6-5; D: NA
DNA: TGTGCCAGCACTGGACAGGGGAGGGAGACCCAGTACTTC; CDR3: CASTGQGRETQYF; J: TRBJ2-5; size: NA; V: TRBV18; D: TRBD1
DNA: TGCGCCAGCAGCTTGGAGGAGGGGAATGAAAAACTGTTTTTT; CDR3: CASSLEEGNEKLFF; J: TRBJ1-4; size: NA; V: TRBV5-1; D: NA
DNA: TGCGCCAGCAGTGCGGGGACCGGGGAGCTGTTTTTT; CDR3: CASSAGTGELFF; J: TRBJ2-2; size: NA; V: TRBV10-1; D: NA
DNA: TGTGCCAGCAGTTACGGGACAGGCTACAATGAGCAGTTCTTC; CDR3: CASSYGTGYNEQFF; J: TRBJ2-1; size: NA; V: TRBV6-5; D: TRBD1
DNA: TGCGCCAGGAGGGACAATCGGAACACTGAAGCTTTCTTT; CDR3: CARRDNRNTEAFF; J: TRBJ1-1; size: once; V: TRBV10-1; D: NA
DNA: TGTGCCAGCAGAGTCCAGGGTTCCTCCTACCATGAGCAGTTCTTC; CDR3: CASRVQGSSYHEQFF; J: TRBJ2-1; size: NA; V: TRBV27; D: NA
DNA: TGTGCCAGTAGTTCTTGGGCCTTGGAGGGGTATGGCTACACCTTC; CDR3: CASSSWALEGYGYTF; J: TRBJ1-2; size: NA; V: TRBV19; D: NA
DNA: TGTGCCAGCAGCCAAAAGAGGAGACTGAACACTGAAGCTTTCTTT; CDR3: CASSQKRRLNTEAFF; J: TRBJ1-1; size: NA; V: TRBV5-6; D: NA
DNA: TGCGCCAGCAGCTTAGGCGGGATAACAGATACGCAGTATTTT; CDR3: CASSLGGITDTQYF; J: TRBJ2-3; size: NA; V: TRBV5-1; D: NA
DNA: TGTGCCAGCAGCTCGCCGACATTACAGGGGGGATATAATTCACCCCTCCACTTT; CDR3: CASSSPTLQGGYNSPLHF; J: TRBJ1-6; size: NA; V: TRBV7-9; D: TRBD1
DNA: TGTGCCATCAGTGAGTCGCGGGACAGGGGTTACGAGCAGTACTTC; CDR3: CAISESRDRGYEQYF; J: TRBJ2-7; size: NA; V: TRBV10-3; D: TRBD1
DNA: TGTGCCAGCAGCCTTGGACTAGTTTCCTACGAGCAGTACTTC; CDR3: CASSLGLVSYEQYF; J: TRBJ2-7; size: few; V: TRBV11-2; D: TRBD2
DNA: TGCGCCAGCAGAAGCGGGGTAGACACCGGGGAGCTGTTTTTT; CDR3: CASRSGVDTGELFF; J: TRBJ2-2; size: NA; V: TRBV5-1; D: TRBD2
DNA: TGTGCCAGCAGCTTCAGAGATACGCAGTATTTT; CDR3: CASSFRDTQYF; J: TRBJ2-3; size: NA; V: TRBV7-9; D: NA
DNA: TGTGCCAGCAGTGACTCGGCGGGGACCACAGATACGCAGTATTTT; CDR3: CASSDSAGTTDTQYF; J: TRBJ2-3; size: NA; V: TRBV6-4; D: NA
DNA: TGTGCCAGCAGCTACGCGGAGACCCAGTACTTC; CDR3: CASSYAETQYF; J: TRBJ2-5; size: NA; V: TRBV5-5; D: NA